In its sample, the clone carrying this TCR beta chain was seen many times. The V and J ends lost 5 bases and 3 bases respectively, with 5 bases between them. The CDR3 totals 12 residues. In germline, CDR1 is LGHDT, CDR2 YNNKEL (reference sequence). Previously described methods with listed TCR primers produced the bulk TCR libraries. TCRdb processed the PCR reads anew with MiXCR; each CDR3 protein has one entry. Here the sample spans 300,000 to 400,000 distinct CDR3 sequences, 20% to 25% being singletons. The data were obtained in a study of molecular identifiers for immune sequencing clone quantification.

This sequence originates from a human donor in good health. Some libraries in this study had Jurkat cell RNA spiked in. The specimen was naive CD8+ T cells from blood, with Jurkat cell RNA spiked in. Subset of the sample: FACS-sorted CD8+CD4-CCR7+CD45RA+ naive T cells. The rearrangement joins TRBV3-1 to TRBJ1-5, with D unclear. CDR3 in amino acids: CASSSINQPQHF. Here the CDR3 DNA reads TGTGCCAGCAGCTCGATCAATCAGCCCCAGCATTTT.